This is a list of T cell receptor beta chains from one sample in a study of T cells after yellow fever vaccination. A single record per CDR3 protein comes from TCRdb applying MiXCR to the 5' RACE reads. Of about 500,000 distinct CDR3 sequences in the sample, roughly 17% were seen once. The input for sequencing was PBMCs, taken 5 to 6 days after the first yellow fever vaccination. The receptor source for this set is a man in his late teens or twenties who received the YFV17D yellow fever vaccine. Both conserved end residues are part of each CDR3. The order of the fields is V gene, D gene, J gene, clone size, CDR3 DNA, CDR3 protein. D genes are given only for firm matches. Clone size is given for some rows only: seen once, a few or many times, or a class if the clone is expanded.

TRBV5-1	NA	TRBJ1-6	few	TGCGCCAGCAGCCCCAGATCGCCATCACCCCTCCACTTT	CASSPRSPSPLHF
TRBV5-6	TRBD1	TRBJ2-1	NA	TGTGCCAGCAGCCTGGACAGGGGTAGTTTTACCTACAATGAGCAGTTCTTC	CASSLDRGSFTYNEQFF
TRBV27	NA	TRBJ1-5	few	TGTGCCAGCAGTTTTTCCAGTCCTAATCAGCCCCAGCATTTT	CASSFSSPNQPQHF
TRBV6-5	NA	TRBJ1-2	NA	TGTGCCAGCAGACCAGAGACGGGGTTCTACACCTTC	CASRPETGFYTF
TRBV7-9	NA	TRBJ2-4	few	TGTGCCAGCAGCTCGGCCCGGACTACAGGGAAAAACATTCAGTACTTC	CASSSARTTGKNIQYF
TRBV19	NA	TRBJ1-3	few	TGTGCCAGTAGTATGGACAGATCCTCTGGAAACACCATATATTTT	CASSMDRSSGNTIYF
TRBV9	NA	TRBJ2-1	few	TGTGCCAGCAGCGTAGCGGGGTTTTACAATGAGCAGTTCTTC	CASSVAGFYNEQFF
TRBV5-1	NA	TRBJ2-5	NA	TGCGCCAGTGGATTTGGGACCCAGTACTTC	CASGFGTQYF
TRBV12-3/TRBV12-4	NA	TRBJ2-2	NA	TGTGCCAGCAGTCCCCGTTCGCGGCCCCAGGAGCTGTTTTTT	CASSPRSRPQELFF
TRBV20-1	TRBD2	TRBJ2-1	few	TGCAGTGCTAGACTTACTAGCGGTAGTAGGATTCGGGAAAATGAGCAGTTCTTC	CSARLTSGSRIRENEQFF
TRBV3-1	TRBD2	TRBJ2-3	NA	TGTGCCAGCAGCCAGACTAGCGGGGGTAGCACAGATACGCAGTATTTT	CASSQTSGGSTDTQYF
TRBV11-1	NA	TRBJ2-7	few	TGTGCCAGCAGCGAGAATTCAGGGTCCCCCGAGCAGTACTTC	CASSENSGSPEQYF
TRBV5-4	TRBD2	TRBJ2-3	NA	TGTGCCAGCAGCCTGAAAGCGGGGGGGGACACAGATACGCAGTATTTT	CASSLKAGGDTDTQYF
TRBV6-1	NA	TRBJ2-1	few	TGTGCCAGCAGGAAAACAGGGGGGGCCTACAATGAGCAGTTCTTC	CASRKTGGAYNEQFF